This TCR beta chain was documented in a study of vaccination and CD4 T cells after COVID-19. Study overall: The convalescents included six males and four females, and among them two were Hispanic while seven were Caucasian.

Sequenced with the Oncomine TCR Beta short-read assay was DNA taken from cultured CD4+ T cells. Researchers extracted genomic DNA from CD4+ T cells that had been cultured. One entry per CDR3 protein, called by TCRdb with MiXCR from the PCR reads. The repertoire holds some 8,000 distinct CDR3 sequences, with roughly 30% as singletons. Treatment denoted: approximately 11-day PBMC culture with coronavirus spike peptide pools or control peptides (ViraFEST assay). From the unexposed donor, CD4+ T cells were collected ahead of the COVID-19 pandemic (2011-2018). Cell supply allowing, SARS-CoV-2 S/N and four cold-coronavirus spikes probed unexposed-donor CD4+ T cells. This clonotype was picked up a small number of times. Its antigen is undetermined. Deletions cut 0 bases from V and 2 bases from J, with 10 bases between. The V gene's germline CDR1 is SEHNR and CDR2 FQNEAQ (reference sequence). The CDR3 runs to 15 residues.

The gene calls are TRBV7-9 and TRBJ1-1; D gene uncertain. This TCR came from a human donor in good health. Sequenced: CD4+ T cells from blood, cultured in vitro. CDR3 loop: CASSLALRDNTEAFF. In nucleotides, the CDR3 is TGTGCCAGCAGCTTAGCGCTTCGAGACAACACTGAAGCTTTCTTT.